Below are 17 T cell receptor beta chains sequenced from a single sample in a study of blood T cell repertoires in COVID-19. Assay: immunoSEQ multiplex PCR; the TCRdb copy retains only in-frame clones and omits some. This sample yields just over 300,000 clones, of which about nine tenths are seen a single time; less than 4.5% belongs to the top ten. The sequenced sample consisted of PBMCs or T cells enriched from blood (not recorded which). The source of these receptors is a man younger than 40 who had recovered from COVID-19.

The V and J genes are TRBV7-9 and TRBJ1-1, with D unclear. The V gene lost 0 bases and the J gene lost 8 bases, with 4 bases spanning the gap. The CDR3 loop spans 11 amino acids. Germline values: CDR1 SEHNR, CDR2 FQNEAQ (reference sequence). Here the CDR3 DNA reads TGTGCCAGCAGCTTAGCCAGAGAAGCTTTCTTT. This encodes CASSLAREAFF.

CDR3 DNA: TGTGCCAGCAGCTTAGCAGGGGCTAGTGGAAACACCATATATTTT. Amino acids: CASSLAGASGNTIYF. The chain joins TRBV7-6 to TRBJ1-3; perhaps TRBD1 as D (5 bases). V gave up 0 bases and J gave up 3 bases, with 9 bases separating them. The CDR3 runs 15 residues. The germline V gene has CDR1 SGHVS and CDR2 FNYEAQ. Full variable domain (outside the CDR3, taken from reference TRBV7-6 and TRBJ1-3): GAGVSQSPRYKVTKRGQDVALRCDPISGHVSLYWYRQALGQGPEFLTYFNYEAQQDKSGLPNDRFSAERPEGSISTLTIQRTEQRDSAMYRCASSLAGASGNTIYFGEGSWLTVV.

The chain is built from TRBV27 and TRBJ1-2, with 8 bases identical to TRBD1. The length of the CDR3 is 15 residues. Germline V gene data show CDR1 as MNHEY and CDR2 as SMNVEV (reference sequence). Unmatched junction bases numbered 9, after V lost 7 bases and J lost 2 bases. CDR3 region: CASKSPGGGNYGYTF. CDR3 coding DNA: TGTGCCAGCAAAAGTCCAGGGGGCGGGAACTATGGCTACACCTTC.

The V and J genes are TRBV15 and TRBJ2-1; D uncertain. The germline V gene has CDR1 LNHNV and CDR2 YYDKDF (reference sequence). The V and J ends lost 1 base and 8 bases respectively, with 9 bases between them. The CDR3 has 13 amino acids. CDR3 sequence (DNA): TGTGCCACCAGCAGAGGGGCCTTCGATGAGCAGTTCTTC. The encoded protein is CATSRGAFDEQFF.

CDR3 sequence (DNA): TGTGCCAGCAGTGATCCCTACTCCGCCGGGACAGGTTATCAGCCCCAGCATTTT. This encodes CASSDPYSAGTGYQPQHF. V usage is TRBV6-1 and J usage is TRBJ1-5; 8 positions agree with TRBD1. Germline V gene lookup returns CDR1 MNHNS and CDR2 SASEGT. This CDR3 comprises 18 residues. V shed 3 bases, J shed 5 bases, and the junction held 15 bases outside the gene matches.

The chain combines TRBV6-5 with TRBJ2-7, with TRBD1 matching over 9 bases. CDR1 is MNHEY, CDR2 SVGAGI, per germline. This CDR3 is built from 14 residues. Trimming cost V 4 bases and J 0 bases; bases outside gene matches: 1. CDR3 nucleotides: TGTGCCAGCAGTTGGGACAGGGCCTCCTACGAGCAGTACTTC. Translated, it gives CASSWDRASYEQYF.

V gene TRBV4-1 combines with J gene TRBJ2-7; 7 positions match TRBD1. V lost 5 bases, J lost 3 bases, and 10 bases stayed unmatched. CDR1 and CDR2 from the germline V gene are MGHRA and YSYEKL. The CDR3 contains 15 residues. This CDR3 is CASSSGTGTVYEQYF. For the CDR3, the DNA is TGCGCCAGCAGCTCGGGGACCGGGACAGTCTACGAGCAGTACTTC.

This rearrangement joins TRBV3-1 (or the pseudogene TRBV3-2) to TRBJ2-1, with 13 bases lining up with TRBD2. Germline assignment: CDR1 LGHDT and CDR2 YNNKEL (reference sequence). The CDR3 covers 19 residues. Trimming removed 0 bases from V and 3 bases from J; junction bases left unmatched: 8. The CDR3 reads CASSQDFGTSGVYYNEQFF. CDR3 sequence (DNA): TGTGCCAGCAGCCAAGATTTCGGGACTAGCGGGGTTTACTACAATGAGCAGTTCTTC.

This clone turned up a few times. The genes are TRBV2 and TRBJ1-2, with D unclear. V gave up 5 bases and J gave up 3 bases, with 13 bases separating them. This CDR3 spans 14 amino acids. From germline, CDR1 is SNHLY and CDR2 FYNNEI. For the CDR3, the DNA is TGTGCCAGCAGTTCTACCTATCGGGACTATGGCTACACCTTC. Protein product: CASSSTYRDYGYTF. The full variable domain, completed using reference TRBV2 and TRBJ1-2, is EPEVTQTPSHQVTQMGQEVILRCVPISNHLYFYWYRQILGQKVEFLVSFYNNEISEKSEIFDDQFSVERPDGSNFTLKIRSTKLEDSAMYFCASSSTYRDYGYTFGSGTRLTVV.

CDR3 DNA sequence: TGTGCCAGCAGCCGGGGGGGTCAGCCCCAGCATTTT. Its translation is CASSRGGQPQHF. The rearrangement uses TRBV11-2 and TRBJ1-5, with D tentatively TRBD1 (5 bases). Trimming took 5 bases from V and 6 from J, leaving 8 bases between them. In germline, CDR1 is SGHAT, CDR2 FQNNGV. CDR3 length equals 12 residues. The full variable domain, with the rest looked up from reference TRBV11-2 and TRBJ1-5, is EAGVAQSPRYKIIEKRQSVAFWCNPISGHATLYWYQQILGQGPKLLIQFQNNGVVDDSQLPKDRFSAERLKGVDSTLKIQPAKLEDSAVYLCASSRGGQPQHFGDGTRLSIL.

The rearrangement links TRBV6-5 to TRBJ2-7; 7 bases map to TRBD1. This CDR3 contains 13 residues. Germline trimming cut 6 bases from V and 5 bases from J; bases unmatched to any gene: 7. CDR1 and CDR2 from the germline V gene are MNHEY and SVGAGI. The CDR3 DNA is TGTGCCAGCAGCCAACAGGGGTTCAACGAGCAGTACTTC. This translates into CASSQQGFNEQYF.

This chain joins TRBV6-5 and TRBJ1-5; D is undetermined. Per germline, CDR1 MNHEY and CDR2 SVGAGI. This CDR3 contains 15 residues. Trimming took 2 bases from V and 5 from J, leaving 13 bases between them. Written as DNA, the CDR3 is TGTGCCAGCAGTTACAACGCGGGGTCGGATCAGCCCCAGCATTTT. It yields the protein CASSYNAGSDQPQHF.

The CDR3 bases are TGCGCCAGCAGTGAGTCGATGCTAGCGGGGGACGAAAGCTCCTACAATGAGCAGTTCTTC. Protein sequence: CASSESMLAGDESSYNEQFF. The chain has TRBV10-2 and TRBJ2-1, with 10 bases identical to TRBD2. CDR1 WSHSY and CDR2 SAAADI come from the germline V gene. V shed 0 bases, J shed 0 bases, and the junction held 11 bases outside the gene matches. The CDR3 length is 20 residues.

This rearrangement joins TRBV24-1 to TRBJ2-1, with TRBD1 identical over 10 bases. The CDR3 is 16 residues long. The germline CDR1 and CDR2 sequences are KGHDR and SFDVKD. V dropped 4 bases and J dropped 7; count of bases not matched to a gene: 9. CDR3 bases: TGTGCCACCAGTGAATACGGGACAGGGGTTACTAATGAGCAGTTCTTC. This encodes CATSEYGTGVTNEQFF.

The V gene is TRBV19, the J gene TRBJ1-3, with 9 nucleotides matching TRBD1. This CDR3 contains 13 residues. The germline gives CDR1 LNHDA, CDR2 SQIVND (reference sequence). With V trimmed by 10 bases and J by 4 bases, 5 bases remained unmatched. The CDR3 is CAIQDRGGNTIYF. Here the CDR3 DNA reads TGTGCCATCCAGGACAGGGGCGGAAACACCATATATTTT.

V and J are TRBV11-2 and TRBJ1-5; the match to TRBD1 covers 7 bases. V shed 5 bases, J shed 9 bases, and the junction held 10 bases outside the gene matches. The CDR3 sequence is 14 residues long. Germline loops: CDR1 SGHAT, CDR2 FQNNGV. This CDR3 reads CASSPRQGQLPQHF. In DNA, the CDR3 is TGTGCCAGCAGCCCCAGACAGGGACAACTGCCCCAGCATTTT.

This clone occurred a few times. This sample also contains other DNA sequences that code for the same CDR3. V is TRBV12-3 or TRBV12-4 and J is TRBJ2-7, with 8 bases identical to TRBD1. Trimming at V came to 5 bases and at J to 5 bases, leaving 5 bases not matched to a gene. The CDR3 sequence is 13 residues long. The CDR3 region is CASSMTGVHEQYF. The CDR3 nucleotides read TGTGCCAGCAGTATGACAGGGGTGCACGAGCAGTACTTC.